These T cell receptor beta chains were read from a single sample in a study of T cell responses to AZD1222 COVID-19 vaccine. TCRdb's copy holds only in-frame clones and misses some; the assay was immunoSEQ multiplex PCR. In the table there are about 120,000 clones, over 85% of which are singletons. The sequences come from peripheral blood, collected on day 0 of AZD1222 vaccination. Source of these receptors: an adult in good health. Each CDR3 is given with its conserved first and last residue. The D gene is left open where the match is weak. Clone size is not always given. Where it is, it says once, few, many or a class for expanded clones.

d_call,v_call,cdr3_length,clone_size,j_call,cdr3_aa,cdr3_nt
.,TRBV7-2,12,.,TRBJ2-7,CASSGGSYEQYF,TGTGCCAGCAGCGGTGGGAGCTACGAGCAGTACTTC
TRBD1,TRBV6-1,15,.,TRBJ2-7,CASSDGQGVPYEQYF,TGTGCCAGCAGTGATGGACAGGGGGTTCCCTACGAGCAGTACTTC
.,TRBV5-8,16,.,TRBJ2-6,CASSLVYGSGANVLTF,TGTGCCAGCAGCTTGGTGTATGGTTCTGGGGCCAACGTCCTGACTTTC
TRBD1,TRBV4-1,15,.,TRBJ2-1,CASRPTGGADNEQFF,TGCGCCAGCAGGCCTACAGGGGGTGCGGACAATGAGCAGTTCTTC
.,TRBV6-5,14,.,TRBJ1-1,CASSYIGVRSEAFF,TGTGCCAGCAGTTATATTGGGGTGAGGTCTGAAGCTTTCTTT
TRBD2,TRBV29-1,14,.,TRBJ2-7,CSVIGLAGAYEQYF,TGCAGCGTCATTGGACTAGCGGGGGCCTACGAGCAGTACTTC
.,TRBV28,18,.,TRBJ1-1,CASSSATPKTGKNTEAFF,TGTGCCAGCAGTTCCGCTACCCCCAAGACTGGGAAGAACACTGAAGCTTTCTTT
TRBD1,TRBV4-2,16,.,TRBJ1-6,CASSQDRGQGYSPLHF,TGTGCCAGCAGCCAAGATCGGGGACAGGGATATTCACCCCTCCACTTT
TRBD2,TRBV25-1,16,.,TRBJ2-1,CASSGLAGSSYNEQFF,TGTGCCAGCAGTGGATTAGCGGGGAGCTCCTACAATGAGCAGTTCTTC
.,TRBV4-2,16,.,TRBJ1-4,CASSPSSRAGNEKLFF,TGTGCCAGCAGCCCCAGTTCCCGGGCTGGTAATGAAAAACTGTTTTTT
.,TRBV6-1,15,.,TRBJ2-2,CASSEAAGLPGELFF,TGTGCCAGCAGTGAAGCGGCAGGGTTACCCGGGGAGCTGTTTTTT
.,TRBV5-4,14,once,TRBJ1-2,CASSRWGTGYGYTF,TGTGCCAGCAGCAGGTGGGGGACGGGCTATGGCTACACCTTC
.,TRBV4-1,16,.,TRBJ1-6,CASSQALGQVSSPLHF,TGCGCCAGCAGCCAAGCCTTGGGGCAAGTCAGTTCACCCCTCCACTTT
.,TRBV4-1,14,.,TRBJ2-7,CASSQVGDSYEQYF,TGCGCCAGCAGCCAAGTCGGAGACAGCTACGAGCAGTACTTC
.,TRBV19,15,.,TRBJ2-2,CASSIVSTPTGELFF,TGTGCCAGTAGTATAGTCAGTACACCCACCGGGGAGCTGTTTTTT
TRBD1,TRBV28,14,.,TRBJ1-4,CASRTGQGNEKLFF,TGTGCCAGCAGGACCGGACAGGGTAATGAAAAACTGTTTTTT
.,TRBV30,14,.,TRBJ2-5,CAWSVLSRKETQYF,TGTGCCTGGAGTGTACTCAGCAGGAAAGAGACCCAGTACTTC
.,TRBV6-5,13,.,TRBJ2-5,CASSYQGQETQYF,TGTGCCAGCAGTTACCAAGGGCAAGAGACCCAGTACTTC